This passage covers 19 T cell receptor beta chains from one sample sequenced in a study of a mutant IDH1 vaccine in newly diagnosed glioma. As to time point: baseline, week 1 (first vaccination visit). The treatment is: pre-vaccination baseline after standard-of-care therapy. The repertoire was sequenced with immunoSEQ multiplex PCR; TCRdb's copy has only in-frame clones and lacks some. The profile shows about 16,000 clones, just under 97% of them singletons. This material consisted of peripheral blood mononuclear cells (PBMCs), taken from a glioma patient treated with radiotherapy, temozolomide or both. These receptors all come from a woman aged 18-35 years with glioma. Some clones in this sample may be carry-over from other donors' samples.

The J gene is TRBJ1-5, the V gene TRBV5-6; TRBD1 matches 8 bases. Germline lookup yields CDR1 SGHDT and CDR2 YYEEEE. This CDR3 is built from 16 residues. V trimming: 0 bases; J trimming: 5 bases; junction bases outside the gene matches: 7. The CDR3 DNA reads TGTGCCAGCAGCTTGGGTTCCCAGGGGGCATATCAGCCCCAGCATTTT. Its protein product is CASSLGSQGAYQPQHF.

This clone was detected a few times. The rearrangement uses TRBV4-3 and TRBJ2-1; D remains unclear. From germline, CDR1 is LGHNA and CDR2 YSLEER. V was cut by 2 bases and J by 1 base, with 12 bases left in between. The CDR3 loop spans 16 amino acids. The CDR3 DNA is TGCGCCAGCAGCCAACAAGGGTCCGGTTCCTACAATGAGCAGTTCTTC. It codes for CASSQQGSGSYNEQFF.

This clone appeared once. This rearrangement joins TRBV5-1 to TRBJ2-7, with D unclear. CDR3 size: 14 residues. CDR1 SGHRS and CDR2 YFSETQ come from the germline V gene. Trimming left V 4 bases short and J 3 bases short, with 14 bases between. For the CDR3, the DNA is TGCGCCAGCAGCCCTAGGGTTGGGCTCTACGAGCAGTACTTC. This sequence encodes CASSPRVGLYEQYF.

The chain carries TRBV18 and TRBJ2-7; 9 bases are shared with TRBD2. This CDR3 contains 16 residues. Germline V CDR1 and CDR2: KGHSH, LQKENI. Trimming cost V 5 bases and J 3 bases; bases outside gene matches: 11. CDR3 sequence: CASSYLRTSVNYEQYF. The CDR3 bases are TGTGCCAGCTCATACCTCCGGACTAGCGTTAACTACGAGCAGTACTTC.

This chain connects TRBV6-6 to TRBJ1-5; 7 bases match TRBD1. This CDR3 contains 16 residues. The V gene end was trimmed by 7 bases and the J gene end by 0 bases; junction bases not matched to a gene: 9. Germline lookup yields CDR1 MNHNY and CDR2 SVGAGI (reference sequence). CDR3 protein: CASKTGTALSNQPQHF. In nucleotides, the CDR3 is TGTGCCAGCAAAACCGGGACAGCCCTTAGCAATCAGCCCCAGCATTTT.

This clone was seen a single time. V usage is TRBV15 and J usage is TRBJ2-3; D is unresolved. Deletions cut 0 bases from V and 4 bases from J, with 11 bases between. The CDR3 is made up of 15 amino acids. The germline V gene has CDR1 LNHNV and CDR2 YYDKDF (reference sequence). CDR3 sequence (DNA): TGTGCCACCAGCAGAGAGGTTCCTGGCGCAGATACGCAGTATTTT. The encoded protein is CATSREVPGADTQYF.

V gene TRBV9 combines with J gene TRBJ1-2; D gene uncertain. The CDR3 runs 11 residues. V was trimmed by 3 bases and J by 8 bases, leaving 8 bases between them. CDR1 and CDR2 from the germline V gene are SGDLS and YYNGEE. The CDR3 region has the DNA TGTGCCAGCAGCGCCGGTTCAGGCTACACCTTC. It encodes CASSAGSGYTF. Full variable domain (rest looked up from reference TRBV9 and TRBJ1-2): DSGVTQTPKHLITATGQRVTLRCSPRSGDLSVYWYQQSLDQGLQFLIQYYNGEERAKGNILERFSAQQFPDLHSELNLSSLELGDSALYFCASSAGSGYTFGSGTRLTVV.

The chain recombines TRBV10-3 with TRBJ2-7; D remains ambiguous. Germline V gives CDR1 ENHRY, CDR2 SYGVKD. The CDR3 has 14 amino acids. V shed 6 bases and J shed 2 bases, with 14 bases lying between them. CDR3 coding DNA: TGTGCCATCAGACAAGGAGCAGGAGCCTACGAGCAGTACTTC. Translation: CAIRQGAGAYEQYF.

The J gene is TRBJ2-1, the V gene TRBV6-5, with unresolved D. CDR1 is MNHEY, CDR2 SVGAGI, per germline. V was cut by 5 bases and J by 7 bases, with 9 bases left in between. The CDR3 covers 12 residues. CDR3 residues: CASSPQWNEQFF. CDR3 bases: TGTGCCAGCAGTCCCCAGTGGAATGAGCAGTTCTTC.

This rearrangement joins TRBV15 to TRBJ1-6; no clear D gene. The CDR3 length is 15 residues. Trimming stripped 0 bases from V and 1 base from J, with 4 bases between. Germline assignment: CDR1 LNHNV and CDR2 YYDKDF (reference sequence). As DNA, the CDR3 is TGTGCCACCAGCAGAGATCGATCCTATAATTCACCCCTCCACTTT. Translated: CATSRDRSYNSPLHF.

The chain uses TRBV5-1 and TRBJ2-1; 10 bases fit TRBD2. V lost 0 bases, J lost 4 bases, and 1 base stayed unmatched. Germline V gene sequence: CDR1 SGHRS, CDR2 YFSETQ. The CDR3 contains 15 residues. The CDR3 DNA sequence: TGCGCCAGCAGCTTGGCTAGCGGGGGATACAATGAGCAGTTCTTC. Protein product: CASSLASGGYNEQFF. Drawing the rest from reference TRBV5-1 and TRBJ2-1, the complete variable domain is KAGVTQTPRYLIKTRGQQVTLSCSPISGHRSVSWYQQTPGQGLQFLFEYFSETQRNKGNFPGRFSGRQFSNSRSEMNVSTLELGDSALYLCASSLASGGYNEQFFGPGTRLTVL.

V usage is TRBV9 and J usage is TRBJ2-3; 8 nucleotides agree with TRBD1. The CDR3 has 15 amino acids. The germline V gene has CDR1 SGDLS and CDR2 YYNGEE. V lost 4 bases and J lost 2; bases outside the gene matches: 6. The CDR3 nucleotides are TGTGCCAGCAGCTTTTGGGACAGGATCACAGATACGCAGTATTTT. This translates into CASSFWDRITDTQYF.

The rearrangement joins TRBV5-1 to TRBJ2-7; 10 bases line up with TRBD1. CDR1 SGHRS and CDR2 YFSETQ come from the germline V gene. This CDR3 contains 15 residues. The J segment lost 1 base and the V segment lost 0 bases, leaving 1 base of the junction unmatched. CDR3 amino acids: CASSLGTGGSYEQYF. The DNA for the CDR3 is TGCGCCAGCAGCTTGGGGACAGGGGGTTCCTACGAGCAGTACTTC.

The CDR3, as DNA: TGTGCCAGCAGCGTATTACGGGAGAACACTGAAGCTTTCTTT. Translation gives CASSVLRENTEAFF. The chain links TRBV9 to TRBJ1-1, with D uncertain. The germline CDR1 and CDR2 sequences are SGDLS and YYNGEE. The CDR3 has 14 amino acids. Trimming cost V 1 base and J 1 base, with 8 bases left between them.

The CDR3 region is CASSPGSGTPNTGELFF. Here the CDR3 DNA reads TGTGCCAGCAGCCCGGGGAGCGGGACCCCAAACACCGGGGAGCTGTTTTTT. The rearrangement joins TRBV7-2 to TRBJ2-2; 7 bases are a match to TRBD2. CDR3 size: 17 residues. The germline V gene has CDR1 SGHTA and CDR2 FQGNSA. V gave up 5 bases and J gave up 2 bases; unmatched junction bases: 11.

The chain links TRBV2 to TRBJ2-3; D ambiguous. Looked up from germline, CDR1 is SNHLY and CDR2 is FYNNEI. The CDR3 is 14 amino acids. Between the trimmed V and J ends, which lost 7 bases and 0 bases, there was a span of 11 bases. In nucleotides, the CDR3 is TGTGCCAGCAAGGCTGGCACTAGCACAGATACGCAGTATTTT. Its protein product is CASKAGTSTDTQYF. Complete variable domain (other parts from reference TRBV2 and TRBJ2-3): EPEVTQTPSHQVTQMGQEVILRCVPISNHLYFYWYRQILGQKVEFLVSFYNNEISEKSEIFDDQFSVERPDGSNFTLKIRSTKLEDSAMYFCASKAGTSTDTQYFGPGTRLTVL.

A few counts support this clone. The gene calls are TRBV28 and TRBJ2-1, with 8 bases aligning to TRBD2. With 2 bases clipped from V and 5 bases from J, the junction kept 20 bases outside the gene matches. The germline CDR1 and CDR2 sequences are MDHEN and SYDVKM. The CDR3 consists of 20 residues. CDR3 in amino acids: CASSLSRQMAPGTRHNEQFF. CDR3 sequence (DNA): TGTGCCAGCAGTTTAAGCCGGCAAATGGCCCCCGGGACTAGACACAATGAGCAGTTCTTC. The full variable domain, with the rest looked up from reference TRBV28 and TRBJ2-1, is DVKVTQSSRYLVKRTGEKVFLECVQDMDHENMFWYRQDPGLGLRLIYFSYDVKMKEKGDIPEGYSVSREKKERFSLILESASTNQTSMYLCASSLSRQMAPGTRHNEQFFGPGTRLTVL.

The gene calls are TRBV5-1 and TRBJ1-2; the D gene is possibly TRBD1 (5 bases). Trimming took 2 bases from V and 6 from J, leaving 11 bases between them. CDR3 length: 13 residues. Germline V gene data show CDR1 as SGHRS and CDR2 as YFSETQ. CDR3 DNA sequence: TGCGCCAGCAGCTTAGGGGTGACTGATGGCTACACCTTC. The encoded protein is CASSLGVTDGYTF.

This sequence joins TRBV10-2 and TRBJ1-3; 7 bases line up with TRBD1. V lost 4 bases and J lost 4; bases outside the gene matches: 7. This CDR3 is 15 amino acids long. Germline V gene data show CDR1 as WSHSY and CDR2 as SAAADI. CDR3 protein: CASSADRAAGNTIYF. As DNA, the CDR3 is TGCGCCAGCAGTGCCGACAGGGCAGCAGGAAACACCATATATTTT.